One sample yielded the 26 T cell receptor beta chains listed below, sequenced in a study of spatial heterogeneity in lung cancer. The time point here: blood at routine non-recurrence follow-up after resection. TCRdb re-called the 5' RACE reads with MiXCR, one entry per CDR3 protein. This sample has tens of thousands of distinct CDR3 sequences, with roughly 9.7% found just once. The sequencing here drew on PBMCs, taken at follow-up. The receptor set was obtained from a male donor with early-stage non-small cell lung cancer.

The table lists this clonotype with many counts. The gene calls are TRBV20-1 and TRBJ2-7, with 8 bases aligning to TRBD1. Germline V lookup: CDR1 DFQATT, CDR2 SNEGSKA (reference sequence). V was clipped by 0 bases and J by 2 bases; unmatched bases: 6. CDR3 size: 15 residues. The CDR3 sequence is CSARDGGQAAYEQYF. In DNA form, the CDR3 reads TGCAGTGCTAGAGATGGGGGACAGGCGGCCTACGAGCAGTACTTC.

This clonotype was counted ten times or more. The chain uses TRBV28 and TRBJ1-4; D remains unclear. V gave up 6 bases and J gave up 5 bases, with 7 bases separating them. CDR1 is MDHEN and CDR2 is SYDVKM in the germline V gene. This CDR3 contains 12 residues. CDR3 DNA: TGTGCCAGCAGAGGACTAAATGAAAAACTGTTTTTT. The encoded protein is CASRGLNEKLFF.

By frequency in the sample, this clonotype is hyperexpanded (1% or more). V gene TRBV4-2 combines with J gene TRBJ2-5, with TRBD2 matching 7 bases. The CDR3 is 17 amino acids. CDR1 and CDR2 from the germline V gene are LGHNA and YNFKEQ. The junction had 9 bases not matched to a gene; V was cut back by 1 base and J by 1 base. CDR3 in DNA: TGTGCCAGCAGCCAAGTTCGGCTAGCGGATTTCCAAGAGACCCAGTACTTC. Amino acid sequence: CASSQVRLADFQETQYF.

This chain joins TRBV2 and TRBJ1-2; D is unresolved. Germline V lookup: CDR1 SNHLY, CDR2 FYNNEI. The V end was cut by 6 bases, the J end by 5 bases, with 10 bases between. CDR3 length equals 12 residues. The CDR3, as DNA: TGTGCCAGCAGAGCAGAAATTTATGGCTACACCTTC. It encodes CASRAEIYGYTF.

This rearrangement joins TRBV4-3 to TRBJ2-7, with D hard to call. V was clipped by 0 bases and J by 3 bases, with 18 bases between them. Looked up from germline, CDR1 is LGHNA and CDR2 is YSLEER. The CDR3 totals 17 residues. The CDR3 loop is CASSQETPRGSNYEQYF. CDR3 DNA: TGCGCCAGCAGCCAAGAAACCCCCCGTGGGTCAAACTACGAGCAGTACTTC.

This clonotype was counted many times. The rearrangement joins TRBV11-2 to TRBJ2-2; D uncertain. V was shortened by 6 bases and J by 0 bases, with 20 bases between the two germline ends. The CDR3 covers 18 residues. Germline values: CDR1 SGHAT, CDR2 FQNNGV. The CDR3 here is CASRPQSGVRANTGELFF. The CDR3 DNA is TGTGCCAGCAGACCGCAGTCAGGAGTACGGGCGAACACCGGGGAGCTGTTTTTT. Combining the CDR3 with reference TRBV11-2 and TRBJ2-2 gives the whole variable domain EAGVAQSPRYKIIEKRQSVAFWCNPISGHATLYWYQQILGQGPKLLIQFQNNGVVDDSQLPKDRFSAERLKGVDSTLKIQPAKLEDSAVYLCASRPQSGVRANTGELFFGEGSRLTVL.

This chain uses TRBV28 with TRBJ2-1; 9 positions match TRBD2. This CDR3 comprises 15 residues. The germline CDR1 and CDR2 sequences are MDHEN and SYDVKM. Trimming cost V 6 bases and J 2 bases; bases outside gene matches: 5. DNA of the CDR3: TGTGCCAGCAGCCCCCAGCGGGGGGCCTACAATGAGCAGTTCTTC. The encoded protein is CASSPQRGAYNEQFF.

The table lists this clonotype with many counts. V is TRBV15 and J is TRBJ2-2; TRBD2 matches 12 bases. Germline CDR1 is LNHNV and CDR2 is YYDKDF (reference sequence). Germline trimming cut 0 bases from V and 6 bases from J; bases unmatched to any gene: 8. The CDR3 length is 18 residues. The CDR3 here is CATSRDPGLAGSAGELFF. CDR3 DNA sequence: TGTGCCACCAGCAGAGATCCAGGACTAGCGGGGAGCGCCGGGGAGCTGTTTTTT.

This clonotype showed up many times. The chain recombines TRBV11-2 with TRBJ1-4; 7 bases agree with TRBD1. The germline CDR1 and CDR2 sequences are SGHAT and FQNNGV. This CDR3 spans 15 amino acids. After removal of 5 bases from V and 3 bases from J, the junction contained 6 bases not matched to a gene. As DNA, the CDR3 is TGTGCCAGCAGCGCGGCGGGACAGCCTAATGAAAAACTGTTTTTT. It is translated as CASSAAGQPNEKLFF.

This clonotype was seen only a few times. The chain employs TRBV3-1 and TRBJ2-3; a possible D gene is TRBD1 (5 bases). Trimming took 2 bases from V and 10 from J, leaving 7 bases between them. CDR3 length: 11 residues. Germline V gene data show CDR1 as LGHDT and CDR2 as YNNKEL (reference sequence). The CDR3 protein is CASSQQGSQYF. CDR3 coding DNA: TGTGCCAGCAGCCAACAGGGATCGCAGTATTTT.

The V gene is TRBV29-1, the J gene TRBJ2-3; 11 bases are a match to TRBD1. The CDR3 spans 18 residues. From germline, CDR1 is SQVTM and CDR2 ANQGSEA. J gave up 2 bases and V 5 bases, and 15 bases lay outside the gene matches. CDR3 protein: CSVLRTGGSFSSTDTQYF. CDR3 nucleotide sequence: TGCAGCGTTCTCCGGACAGGGGGCTCTTTCTCCTCCACAGATACGCAGTATTTT.

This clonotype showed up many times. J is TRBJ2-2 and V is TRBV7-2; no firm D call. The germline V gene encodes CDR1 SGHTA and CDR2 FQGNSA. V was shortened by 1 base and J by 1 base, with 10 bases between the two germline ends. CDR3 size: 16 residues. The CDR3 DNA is TGTGCCAGCAGCTTAGGTAGTGCAGGGAACACCGGGGAGCTGTTTTTT. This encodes CASSLGSAGNTGELFF.

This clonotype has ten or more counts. CDR3 in DNA: TGTGCCAGCAGAATCCTCCCGGGACAGGGGGCGTCTGAAGCTTTCTTT. Residues: CASRILPGQGASEAFF. This chain connects TRBV6-2 or TRBV6-3 to TRBJ1-1, with TRBD1 matching over 12 bases. This CDR3 is 16 amino acids long. V was pared by 6 bases and J by 6 bases, with 11 bases of the junction left unmatched. The germline gives CDR1 MNHEY, CDR2 SVGEGT.

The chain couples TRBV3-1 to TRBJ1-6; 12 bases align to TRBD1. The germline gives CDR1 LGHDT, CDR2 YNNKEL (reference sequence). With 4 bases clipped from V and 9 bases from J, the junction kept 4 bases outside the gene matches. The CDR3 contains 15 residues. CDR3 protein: CASSRDRGRGSPLHF. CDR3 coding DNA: TGTGCCAGCAGCCGGGACAGGGGGCGAGGTTCACCCCTCCACTTT.

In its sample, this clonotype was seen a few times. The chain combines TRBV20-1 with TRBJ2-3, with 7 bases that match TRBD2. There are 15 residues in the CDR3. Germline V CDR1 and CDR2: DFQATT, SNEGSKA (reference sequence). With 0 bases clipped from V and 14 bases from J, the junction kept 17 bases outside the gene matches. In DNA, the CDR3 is TGCAGTGCTAGAGACATGCGACTAGCATTAGAGAAGCTGTATTTT. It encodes CSARDMRLALEKLYF.

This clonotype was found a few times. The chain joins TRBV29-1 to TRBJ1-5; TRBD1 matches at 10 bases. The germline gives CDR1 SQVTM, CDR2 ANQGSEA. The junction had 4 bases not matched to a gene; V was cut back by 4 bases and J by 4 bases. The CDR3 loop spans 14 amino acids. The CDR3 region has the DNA TGCAGCGTTGCCGGGACAGGGGATAATCAGCCCCAGCATTTT. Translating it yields CSVAGTGDNQPQHF.

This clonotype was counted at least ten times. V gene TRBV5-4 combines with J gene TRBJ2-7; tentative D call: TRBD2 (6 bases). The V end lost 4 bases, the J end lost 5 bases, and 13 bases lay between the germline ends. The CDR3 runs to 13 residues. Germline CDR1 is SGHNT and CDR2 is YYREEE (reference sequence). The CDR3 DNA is TGTGCCAGCAGCGGGGACTGGGGGGACGAGCAGTACTTC. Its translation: CASSGDWGDEQYF.

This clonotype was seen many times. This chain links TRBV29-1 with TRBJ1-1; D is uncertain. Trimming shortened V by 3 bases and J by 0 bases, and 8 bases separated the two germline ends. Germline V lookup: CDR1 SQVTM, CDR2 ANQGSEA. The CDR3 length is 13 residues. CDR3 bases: TGCAGCGTTGAGTGGGCAATGAACACTGAAGCTTTCTTT. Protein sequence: CSVEWAMNTEAFF.

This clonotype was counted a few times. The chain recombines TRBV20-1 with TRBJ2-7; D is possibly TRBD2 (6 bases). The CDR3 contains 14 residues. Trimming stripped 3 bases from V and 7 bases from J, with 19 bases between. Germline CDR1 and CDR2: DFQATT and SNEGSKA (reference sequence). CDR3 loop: CSARRGPRGVEQYF. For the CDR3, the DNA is TGCAGTGCTAGGCGGGGACCTAGAGGTGTAGAGCAGTACTTC.

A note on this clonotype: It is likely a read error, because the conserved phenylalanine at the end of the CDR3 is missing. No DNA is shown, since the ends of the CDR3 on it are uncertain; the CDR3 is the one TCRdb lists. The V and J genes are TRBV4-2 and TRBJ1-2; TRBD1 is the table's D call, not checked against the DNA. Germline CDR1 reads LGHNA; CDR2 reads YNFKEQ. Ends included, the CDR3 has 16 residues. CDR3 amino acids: CASSQVFLRTGPIYNL.

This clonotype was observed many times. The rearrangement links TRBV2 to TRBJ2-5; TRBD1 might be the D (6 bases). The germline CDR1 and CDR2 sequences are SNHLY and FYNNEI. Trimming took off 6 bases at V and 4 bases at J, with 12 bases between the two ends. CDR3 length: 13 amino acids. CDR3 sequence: CASSLTGPETQYF. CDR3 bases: TGTGCCAGCAGCCTAACAGGGCCAGAGACCCAGTACTTC.

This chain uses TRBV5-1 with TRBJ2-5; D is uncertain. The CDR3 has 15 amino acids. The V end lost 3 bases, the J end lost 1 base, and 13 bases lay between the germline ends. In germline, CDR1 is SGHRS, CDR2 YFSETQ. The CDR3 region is CASSSSSPLQETQYF. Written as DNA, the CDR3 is TGCGCCAGCAGCTCTTCCTCACCGCTCCAAGAGACCCAGTACTTC.

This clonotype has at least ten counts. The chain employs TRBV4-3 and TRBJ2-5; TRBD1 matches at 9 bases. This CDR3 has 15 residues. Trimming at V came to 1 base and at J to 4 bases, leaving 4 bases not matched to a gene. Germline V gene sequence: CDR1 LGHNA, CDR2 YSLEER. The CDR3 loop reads CASSQGTGAGETQYF. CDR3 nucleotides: TGCGCCAGCAGCCAAGGGACAGGGGCTGGAGAGACCCAGTACTTC.

CDR3 sequence (DNA): TGCAGTGCTAGAGACTCGTACCAAGAGACCCAGTACTTC. Translation: CSARDSYQETQYF. V gene TRBV20-1 combines with J gene TRBJ2-5; no firm D call. The V end lost 0 bases, the J end lost 0 bases, and 5 bases lay between the germline ends. The CDR3 extends over 13 amino acids. Germline CDR1 is DFQATT and CDR2 is SNEGSKA (reference sequence).

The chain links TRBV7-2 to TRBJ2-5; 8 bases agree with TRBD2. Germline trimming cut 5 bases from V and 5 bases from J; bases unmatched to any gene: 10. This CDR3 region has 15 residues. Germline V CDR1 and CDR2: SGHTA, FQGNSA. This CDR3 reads CASSTHGGAGETQYF. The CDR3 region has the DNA TGTGCCAGCAGCACTCACGGGGGGGCCGGGGAGACCCAGTACTTC.

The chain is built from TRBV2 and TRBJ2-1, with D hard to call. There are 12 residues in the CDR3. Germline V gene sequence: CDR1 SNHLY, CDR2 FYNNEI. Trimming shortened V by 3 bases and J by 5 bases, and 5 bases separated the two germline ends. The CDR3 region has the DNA TGTGCCAGCAGTGAGCCCAACAATGAGCAGTTCTTC. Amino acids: CASSEPNNEQFF.